This T cell receptor (beta chain) came from a study of cytomegalovirus exposure and HLA in healthy donors. CDR1 and CDR2 (germline): SGHTA, FQGNSA. Trimming at V came to 0 bases and at J to 5 bases, leaving 2 bases not matched to a gene. There are 14 residues in the CDR3. Clones were sequenced by immunoSEQ multiplex PCR, and TCRdb holds only the in-frame ones, with some missing. The sample comprises roughly 150,000 clones, nearly 90% of which are singletons, and 3.5% to 4.5% rests with the top ten. The chain uses TRBV7-2 and TRBJ2-7, with TRBD1 matching over 9 bases. This sequence originates from a man aged 18 to 29 in good health and CMV-seropositive. Sequences were obtained from PBMCs. This CDR3 reads CASSLANRGHEQYF. In DNA, the CDR3 is TGTGCCAGCAGCTTAGCAAACAGGGGGCACGAGCAGTACTTC.